These 23 T cell receptor beta chains came from one sample sequenced in a study of cytomegalovirus exposure and HLA in healthy donors. Both 60 Vbeta primers and 13 Jbeta primers went into the PCR. Method: immunoSEQ multiplex PCR; TCRdb's copy keeps in-frame clones and lacks some. Among 150,000 to 200,000 clones, over 70% were seen once, and the ten largest hold around 2%. The sequenced material came from PBMCs. These receptor sequences come from a woman younger than 35 in good health and CMV-seropositive.

The chain links TRBV25-1 to TRBJ1-1; 7 bases fit TRBD1. The CDR3 consists of 14 residues. The junction had 8 bases not matched to a gene; V was cut back by 5 bases and J by 5 bases. Germline CDR1 and CDR2: MGHDK and SYGVNS. The CDR3 DNA reads as TGTGCCAGCAGTCCAAGACAGGGTTGGACTGAAGCTTTCTTT. Translation gives CASSPRQGWTEAFF.

The chain has TRBV6-5 and TRBJ1-2; possible D gene TRBD1, 5 bases. There are 14 residues in the CDR3. The V end was cut by 5 bases, the J end by 7 bases, with 17 bases between. The germline V gene encodes CDR1 MNHEY and CDR2 SVGAGI. The DNA for the CDR3 is TGTGCCAGCAGTCCCTTCTGGGGGGTCTTTGGCTACACCTTC. This sequence encodes CASSPFWGVFGYTF.

By frequency in the sample, this clone is medium-sized. J is TRBJ2-5 and V is TRBV4-1; no definite D call. Germline V CDR1 and CDR2: MGHRA, YSYEKL. The CDR3 sequence is 15 residues long. Trimming removed 0 bases at V and 1 base at J, with 9 bases between. The CDR3 spells CASSQDGHPQETQYF. DNA for the CDR3: TGCGCCAGCAGCCAAGATGGGCATCCCCAAGAGACCCAGTACTTC.

The chain carries TRBV29-1 and TRBJ2-7, with D hard to call. Germline CDR1 reads SQVTM; CDR2 reads ANQGSEA. The CDR3 is 13 amino acids. V was clipped by 7 bases and J by 7 bases, with 20 bases between them. CDR3 DNA sequence: TGCAGCGCTACAGATAGGCCGGCTGGGGAGCAGTACTTC. Translation: CSATDRPAGEQYF.

The gene calls are TRBV4-1 and TRBJ1-5; the D is unclear. This CDR3 has 16 residues. Germline CDR1 reads MGHRA; CDR2 reads YSYEKL. V gave up 3 bases and J gave up 0 bases, with 12 bases separating them. The CDR3 spells CASSHATTYSNQPQHF. CDR3 nucleotide sequence: TGCGCCAGCAGCCATGCCACAACGTATAGCAATCAGCCCCAGCATTTT.

The gene calls are TRBV19 and TRBJ2-7, with D perhaps TRBD2 (7 bases). CDR3 length equals 14 residues. Trimming shortened V by 1 base and J by 5 bases, and 12 bases separated the two germline ends. Germline CDR1 reads LNHDA; CDR2 reads SQIVND (reference sequence). CDR3 in amino acids: CASSIVSGGNEQYF. DNA for the CDR3: TGTGCCAGTAGTATAGTGTCGGGGGGCAACGAGCAGTACTTC.

This clone was counted a single time. V is TRBV10-3 and J is TRBJ2-5; 12 bases map to TRBD1. CDR1 ENHRY and CDR2 SYGVKD come from the germline V gene. J gave up 5 bases and V 6 bases, and 7 bases lay outside the gene matches. The CDR3 loop spans 15 amino acids. For the CDR3, the DNA is TGTGCCATCAGCCCTGGGACAGGGGGCGACGAGACCCAGTACTTC. It is translated as CAISPGTGGDETQYF.

This sequence joins TRBV6-5 and TRBJ1-6; TRBD1 agrees at 8 bases. The V and J ends lost 6 bases and 7 bases, in that order; junction bases with no gene match: 5. The length of the CDR3 is 14 residues. Germline V gene sequence: CDR1 MNHEY, CDR2 SVGAGI. CDR3 sequence (DNA): TGTGCCAGCAGCCGACAGGGGAAAAATTCACCCCTCCACTTT. Protein: CASSRQGKNSPLHF.

This clone has a single count. The DNA for the CDR3 is TGCGCCAGCAGCTTGGGGCAAGGGGCAGGGGGTGAAGCTTTCTTT. Protein product: CASSLGQGAGGEAFF. The chain has TRBV5-1 and TRBJ1-1; 7 bases map to TRBD1. The ends lost 0 bases at V and 7 bases at J; junction bases unmatched: 9. The germline gives CDR1 SGHRS, CDR2 YFSETQ. The CDR3 contains 15 residues.

CDR3 residues: CASSPTSGGANEQFF. CDR3 sequence (DNA): TGTGCCAGCTCACCAACTAGCGGGGGGGCCAATGAGCAGTTCTTC. The chain joins TRBV18 to TRBJ2-1, with 13 bases fitting TRBD2. With 2 bases clipped from V and 6 bases from J, the junction kept 1 base outside the gene matches. Germline CDR1 KGHSH, CDR2 LQKENI. CDR3 length: 15 residues.

The chain carries TRBV7-3 and TRBJ2-5, with TRBD2 as a possible D gene (5 bases). V was shortened by 1 base and J by 5 bases, with 11 bases between the two germline ends. Germline V gene data show CDR1 as SGHTA and CDR2 as FQGTGA. There are 14 residues in the CDR3. In nucleotides, the CDR3 is TGTGCCAGCAGCTTAAAGTCAGGCGGGGAGACCCAGTACTTC. Protein sequence: CASSLKSGGETQYF.

The chain combines TRBV10-3 with TRBJ1-2; 9 nucleotides align to TRBD1. The CDR3 runs 14 residues. Germline V CDR1 and CDR2: ENHRY, SYGVKD. Germline trimming cut 6 bases from V and 5 bases from J; bases unmatched to any gene: 7. Here the CDR3 reads CAIRPTGGRYGYTF. The CDR3 DNA follows: TGTGCCATCAGGCCGACAGGGGGGAGGTATGGCTACACCTTC.

The genes are TRBV5-1 and TRBJ1-5; D is ambiguous. Germline V gene lookup returns CDR1 SGHRS and CDR2 YFSETQ. This CDR3 is built from 15 residues. Trimming pared 0 bases from V and 0 bases from J, leaving 7 bases between. The DNA of the CDR3 is TGCGCCAGCAGCTTGGACGGGAATAGCAATCAGCCCCAGCATTTT. Translating gives CASSLDGNSNQPQHF.

The CDR3 region has the DNA TGTGCCATCAGCGAATACGCAGGAAGCTCACCCCTCCACTTT. Its protein product is CAISEYAGSSPLHF. The rearrangement links TRBV10-3 to TRBJ1-6, with no clear D. The CDR3 consists of 14 residues. CDR1 and CDR2 from the germline V gene are ENHRY and SYGVKD. The V gene lost 6 bases and the J gene lost 10 bases, with 16 bases spanning the gap.

CDR3 amino acids: CASSPWTGSNYGYTF. Here the CDR3 DNA reads TGTGCCAGCAGCCCGTGGACAGGGTCCAACTATGGCTACACCTTC. The chain joins TRBV14 to TRBJ1-2; 8 positions match TRBD1. Losses at the gene ends were 4 bases for V and 2 bases for J; bases not matched to a gene: 6. CDR3 size: 15 residues. The germline V gene encodes CDR1 SGHDN and CDR2 FVKESK.

The chain has TRBV12-5 and TRBJ2-5; 7 positions match TRBD1. The J call may be wrong; the DNA end is better matched by TRBJ2-7. Germline V gives CDR1 LGHNT, CDR2 FRNRAP. The CDR3 is 15 residues long. CDR3 protein: CASGPDRASSYEQYF. Here the CDR3 DNA reads TGTGCTAGTGGGCCTGACAGGGCGAGCTCCTACGAGCAGTACTTC.

The chain couples TRBV2 to TRBJ1-6; unclear D gene. The CDR3 sequence is 16 residues long. V was clipped by 8 bases and J by 4 bases, with 18 bases between them. CDR1 SNHLY and CDR2 FYNNEI come from the germline V gene. In nucleotides, the CDR3 is TGTGCCAGCCTTGGGCAACAGAACCTATATAATTCACCCCTCCACTTT. Amino acids: CASLGQQNLYNSPLHF. The full variable domain, with the rest looked up from reference TRBV2 and TRBJ1-6, is EPEVTQTPSHQVTQMGQEVILRCVPISNHLYFYWYRQILGQKVEFLVSFYNNEISEKSEIFDDQFSVERPDGSNFTLKIRSTKLEDSAMYFCASLGQQNLYNSPLHFGNGTRLTVT.

This chain joins TRBV7-8 and TRBJ2-3; D is possibly TRBD2 (6 bases). The CDR3 extends over 13 amino acids. V dropped 8 bases and J dropped 0 bases, with 9 bases sitting between them. The germline gives CDR1 SGHVS, CDR2 FQNEAQ. Here the CDR3 reads CASSRGSTDTQYF. CDR3 nucleotides: TGTGCCAGCTCCCGGGGGAGCACAGATACGCAGTATTTT.

The chain is built from TRBV4-3 and TRBJ1-1, with D possibly TRBD1 on 5 matching bases. Germline CDR1 LGHNA, CDR2 YSLEER. The V and J ends lost 0 bases and 3 bases respectively, with 14 bases between them. The CDR3 sequence is 16 residues long. The CDR3 is CASSQDWQGRDTEAFF. Written as DNA, the CDR3 is TGCGCCAGCAGCCAAGATTGGCAGGGCAGGGACACTGAAGCTTTCTTT.

This clone has a handful of counts. This chain links TRBV9 with TRBJ2-3; 11 nucleotides align to TRBD2. This CDR3 contains 16 residues. CDR1 is SGDLS, CDR2 YYNGEE, per germline. V trimming: 3 bases; J trimming: 9 bases; junction bases outside the gene matches: 12. The CDR3 region is CASSGPLSGGVRTQYF. CDR3 DNA sequence: TGTGCCAGCAGCGGACCCCTTAGCGGGGGGGTTCGAACGCAGTATTTT. The variable domain in full, completed from reference TRBV9 and TRBJ2-3, reads DSGVTQTPKHLITATGQRVTLRCSPRSGDLSVYWYQQSLDQGLQFLIQYYNGEERAKGNILERFSAQQFPDLHSELNLSSLELGDSALYFCASSGPLSGGVRTQYFGPGTRLTVL.

The gene calls are TRBV11-2 and TRBJ2-3, with 11 bases identical to TRBD2. CDR1 is SGHAT, CDR2 FQNNGV, per germline. This CDR3 is built from 16 residues. V lost 6 bases, J lost 2 bases, and 7 bases stayed unmatched. The CDR3 DNA reads TGTGCCAGCAGACCTCTAGCGGGGGGACCCACAGATACGCAGTATTTT. It yields the protein CASRPLAGGPTDTQYF.

The V gene is TRBV29-1, the J gene TRBJ1-2; TRBD1 might be the D (5 bases). CDR1 is SQVTM and CDR2 is ANQGSEA in the germline V gene. V was shortened by 4 bases and J by 1 base, with 10 bases between the two germline ends. The CDR3 totals 13 residues. The CDR3 sequence is CSVVGGINYGYTF. CDR3 nucleotide sequence: TGCAGCGTTGTTGGGGGGATTAACTATGGCTACACCTTC.

The V call is TRBV6-6, the J call TRBJ2-2, with no clear D. Trimming took off 8 bases at V and 0 bases at J, with 10 bases between the two ends. The CDR3 loop spans 14 amino acids. Germline-derived CDR1 and CDR2 are MNHNY and SVGAGI (reference sequence). The CDR3: CASCVVANTGELFF. CDR3 sequence (DNA): TGTGCCAGCTGCGTGGTAGCGAACACCGGGGAGCTGTTTTTT.